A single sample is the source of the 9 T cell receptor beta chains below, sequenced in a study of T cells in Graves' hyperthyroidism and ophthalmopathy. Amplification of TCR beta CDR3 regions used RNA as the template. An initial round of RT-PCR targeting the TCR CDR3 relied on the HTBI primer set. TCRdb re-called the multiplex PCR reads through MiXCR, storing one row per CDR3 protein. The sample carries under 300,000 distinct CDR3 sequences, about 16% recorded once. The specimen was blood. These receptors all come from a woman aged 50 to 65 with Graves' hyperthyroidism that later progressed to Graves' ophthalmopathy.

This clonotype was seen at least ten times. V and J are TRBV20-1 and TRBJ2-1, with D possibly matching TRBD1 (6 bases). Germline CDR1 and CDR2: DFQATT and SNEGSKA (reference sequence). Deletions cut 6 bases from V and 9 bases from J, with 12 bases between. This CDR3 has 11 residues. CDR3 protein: CSARTDGEQFF. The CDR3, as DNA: TGCAGTGCCCGGACAGATGGTGAGCAGTTCTTC.

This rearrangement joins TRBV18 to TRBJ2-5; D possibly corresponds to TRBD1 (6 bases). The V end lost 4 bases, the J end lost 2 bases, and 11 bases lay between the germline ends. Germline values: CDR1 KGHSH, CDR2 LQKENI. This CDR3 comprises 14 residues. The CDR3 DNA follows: TGTGCCAGCTCACAGGACAGCAGACAAGAGACCCAGTACTTC. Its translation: CASSQDSRQETQYF.

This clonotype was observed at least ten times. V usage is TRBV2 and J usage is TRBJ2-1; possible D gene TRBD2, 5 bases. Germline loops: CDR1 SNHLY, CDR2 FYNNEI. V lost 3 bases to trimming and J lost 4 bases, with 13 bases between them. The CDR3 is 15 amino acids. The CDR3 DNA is TGTGCCAGCAGTGACCGAGGAGGACTTTACAATGAGCAGTTCTTC. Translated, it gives CASSDRGGLYNEQFF.

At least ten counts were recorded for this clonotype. CDR3 region: CATSDQDYFYGYTF. The CDR3 DNA reads TGTGCCACCAGTGATCAGGACTATTTCTATGGCTACACCTTC. The chain is built from TRBV24-1 and TRBJ1-2, with no clear D. V lost 3 bases and J 4 bases, leaving 11 bases between the germline ends. The CDR3 extends over 14 amino acids. CDR1 is KGHDR, CDR2 SFDVKD, per germline.

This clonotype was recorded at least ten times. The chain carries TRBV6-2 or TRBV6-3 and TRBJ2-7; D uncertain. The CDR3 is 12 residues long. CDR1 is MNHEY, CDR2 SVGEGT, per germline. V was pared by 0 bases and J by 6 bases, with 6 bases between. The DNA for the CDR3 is TGTGCCAGCAGTTACTCGGTGGTCGAGCAGTACTTC. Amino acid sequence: CASSYSVVEQYF.

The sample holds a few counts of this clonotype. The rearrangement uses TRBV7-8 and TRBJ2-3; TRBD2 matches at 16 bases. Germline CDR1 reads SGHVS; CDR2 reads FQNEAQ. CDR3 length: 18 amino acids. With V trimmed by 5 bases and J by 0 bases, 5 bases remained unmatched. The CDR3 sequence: CASSPGLAGGPSTDTQYF. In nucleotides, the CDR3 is TGTGCCAGCAGCCCGGGACTAGCGGGAGGGCCCAGCACAGATACGCAGTATTTT.

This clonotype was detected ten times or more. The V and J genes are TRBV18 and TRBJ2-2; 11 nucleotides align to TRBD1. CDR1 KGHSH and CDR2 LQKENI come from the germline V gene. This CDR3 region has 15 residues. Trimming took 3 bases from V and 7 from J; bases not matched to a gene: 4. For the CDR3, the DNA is TGTGCCAGCTCACCCGGACAGGGGGCTGGCGGGGAGCTGTTTTTT. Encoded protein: CASSPGQGAGGELFF.

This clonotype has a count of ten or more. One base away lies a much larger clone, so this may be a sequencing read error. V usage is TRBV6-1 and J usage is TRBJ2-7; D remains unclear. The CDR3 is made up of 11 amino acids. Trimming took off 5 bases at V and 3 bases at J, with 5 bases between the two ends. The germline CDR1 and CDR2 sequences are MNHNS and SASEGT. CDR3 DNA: TGTGCCAGCAGTCCCCTCTACGAGCAGTACTTC. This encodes CASSPLYEQYF.

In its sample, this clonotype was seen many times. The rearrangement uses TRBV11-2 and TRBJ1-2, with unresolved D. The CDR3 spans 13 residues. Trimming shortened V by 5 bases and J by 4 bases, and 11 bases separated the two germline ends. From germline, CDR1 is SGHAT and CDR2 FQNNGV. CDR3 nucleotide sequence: TGTGCCAGCAGCCCCTCAGTCATCTATGGCTACACCTTC. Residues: CASSPSVIYGYTF.